In its sample, the clone carrying this TCR beta chain was seen many times. The antigen remains unidentified. This record belongs to a study of CD8+CD57+ T cells in acquired aplastic anemia. Overall study results and limits: It was found that fewer than 35 CD8+ CDR3 sequences were shared between patients and controls.

V was pared by 0 bases and J by 4 bases, with 12 bases between. CDR1 is LNHDA, CDR2 SQIVND, per germline (reference sequence). The CDR3 extends over 15 amino acids. Genomic DNA provided the template from which TCR beta VDJ and CDR3 profiles were obtained. TCRdb reprocessed the reads via MiXCR and lists one record per CDR3 protein. The sample records some 170,000 distinct CDR3 sequences, around 40% being singletons. The clonotype comes from a human donor in good health. The chain combines TRBV19 with TRBJ1-1; perhaps TRBD1 as D (6 bases). The sequencing input was sorted CD4+, CD8+, or CD8+CD57+ T cells (not recorded which) from PBMCs. The CDR3 DNA sequence: TGTGCCAGTAGTATAGAGGGGGCAAGGACCACTGAAGCTTTCTTT. Residues: CASSIEGARTTEAFF.